The clone carrying this T cell receptor (beta chain) was counted between two and nine times. Its antigen is undetermined. TCRB transcripts that were expressed got sequenced, as all of the isolated RNA had been reverse transcribed. The assay was immunoSEQ multiplex PCR, and TCRdb's table has in-frame clones only and misses some. The sample includes about 930,000 clones, 17% of them seen just once. The data originate from a study of beta chain features in type 1 diabetes. Sorting of CD4+ naive, central memory, regulatory and stem cell-like memory cells was performed via CD45RO/CCR7/CD25/CD127/CD95/CD27. Findings and caveats of the study: Individuals with type 1 diabetes displayed fewer insertions and more deletions at VDJ junctions.

Sequences were obtained from naive CD4+ T cells from blood. The TCR originated in a woman younger than 35 in good health.

CDR3 residues: CASSLTTQETQYF. CDR3 sequence (DNA): TGTGCCAGCAGTTTGACAACCCAAGAGACCCAGTACTTC. The chain couples TRBV28 to TRBJ2-5; the D is unclear. Germline V lookup: CDR1 MDHEN, CDR2 SYDVKM. There are 13 residues in the CDR3. V was pared by 3 bases and J by 1 base, with 6 bases between.